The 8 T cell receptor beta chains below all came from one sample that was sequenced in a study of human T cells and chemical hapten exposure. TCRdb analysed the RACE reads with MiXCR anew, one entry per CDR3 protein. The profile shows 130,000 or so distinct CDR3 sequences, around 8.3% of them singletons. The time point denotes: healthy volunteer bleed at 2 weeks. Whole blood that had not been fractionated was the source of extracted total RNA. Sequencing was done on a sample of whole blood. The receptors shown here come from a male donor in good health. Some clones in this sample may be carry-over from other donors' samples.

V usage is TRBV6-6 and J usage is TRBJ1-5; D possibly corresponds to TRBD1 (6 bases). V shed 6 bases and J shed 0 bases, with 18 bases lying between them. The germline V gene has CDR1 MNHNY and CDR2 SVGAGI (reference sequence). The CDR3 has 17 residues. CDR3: CASRLRDTLYSNQPQHF. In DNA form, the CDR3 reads TGTGCCAGCAGATTGCGGGACACCCTATATAGCAATCAGCCCCAGCATTTT.

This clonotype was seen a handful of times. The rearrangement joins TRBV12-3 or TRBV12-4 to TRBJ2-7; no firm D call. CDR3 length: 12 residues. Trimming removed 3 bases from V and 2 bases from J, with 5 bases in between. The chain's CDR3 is CASSFGTYEQYF. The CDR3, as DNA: TGTGCCAGCAGTTTTGGTACCTACGAGCAGTACTTC.

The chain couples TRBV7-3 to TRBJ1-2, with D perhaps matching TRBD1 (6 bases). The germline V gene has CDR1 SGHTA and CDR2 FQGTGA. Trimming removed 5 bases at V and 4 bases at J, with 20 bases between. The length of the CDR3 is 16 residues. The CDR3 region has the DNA TGTGCCAGCAGCCCAAACGGCGACAGGCCAAGCTATGGCTACACCTTC. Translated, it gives CASSPNGDRPSYGYTF.

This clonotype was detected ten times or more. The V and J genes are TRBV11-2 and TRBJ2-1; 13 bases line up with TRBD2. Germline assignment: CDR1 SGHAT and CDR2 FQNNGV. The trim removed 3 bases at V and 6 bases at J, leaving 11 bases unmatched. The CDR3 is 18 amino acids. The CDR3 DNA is TGTGCCAGCAGCTTCGAACTAGCGGGAGGGCCCGGCGGCAATGAGCAGTTCTTC. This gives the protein CASSFELAGGPGGNEQFF.

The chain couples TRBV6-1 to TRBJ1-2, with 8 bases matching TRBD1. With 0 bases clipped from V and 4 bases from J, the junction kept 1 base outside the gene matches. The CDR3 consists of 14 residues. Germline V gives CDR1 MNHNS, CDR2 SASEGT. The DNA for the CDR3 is TGTGCCAGCAGTGAAGCGGGGACAGGCTATGGCTACACCTTC. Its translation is CASSEAGTGYGYTF.

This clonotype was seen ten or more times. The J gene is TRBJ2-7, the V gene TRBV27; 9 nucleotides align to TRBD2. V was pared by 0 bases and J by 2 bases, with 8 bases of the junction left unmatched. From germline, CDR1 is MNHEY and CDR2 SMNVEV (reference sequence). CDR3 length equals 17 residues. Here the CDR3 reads CASSLSPPGTSPYEQYF. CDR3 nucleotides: TGTGCCAGCAGTTTATCGCCACCCGGGACTAGCCCCTACGAGCAGTACTTC.

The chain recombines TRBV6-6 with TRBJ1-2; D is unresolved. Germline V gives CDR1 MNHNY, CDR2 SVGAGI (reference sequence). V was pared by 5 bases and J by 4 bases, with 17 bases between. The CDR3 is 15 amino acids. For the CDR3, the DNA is TGTGCCAGCAGTCCCCGTAAAGGGTCGGGCTATGGCTACACCTTC. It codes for CASSPRKGSGYGYTF.

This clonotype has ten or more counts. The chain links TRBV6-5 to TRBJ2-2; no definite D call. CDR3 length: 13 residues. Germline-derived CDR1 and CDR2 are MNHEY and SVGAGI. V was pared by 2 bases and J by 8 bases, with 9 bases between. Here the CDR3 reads CASSYTPAGELFF. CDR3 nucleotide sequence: TGTGCCAGCAGTTACACCCCGGCGGGGGAGCTGTTTTTT.